The clone carrying this T cell receptor (beta chain) was recorded a few times. The sample comes from a study of T-cell memory formation after mild COVID-19. The J segment lost 0 bases and the V segment lost 2 bases, leaving 9 bases of the junction unmatched. CDR3 size: 17 residues. Germline CDR1 DFQATT, CDR2 SNEGSKA (reference sequence). Each CDR3 protein gets one entry after TCRdb re-called the 5' RACE reads with MiXCR. The repertoire consists of around 500,000 distinct CDR3 sequences, with approximately 18% occurring once and the leading ten covering approximately 13%. The gene calls are TRBV20-1 and TRBJ2-3; TRBD2 agrees at 9 bases. The sample taken for sequencing was PBMCs or a T cell subset sorted from them (not recorded which). This receptor was obtained from an adult woman who had mild COVID-19 (a few samples of this study predate the infection). Cell type and time point are not known. In DNA form, the CDR3 reads TGCAGTGCTAGATCCCCGACTAGCGGTGCTAGCACAGATACGCAGTATTTT. Translation gives CSARSPTSGASTDTQYF.